This T cell receptor (beta chain) was observed in a study of shared clonotypes between healthy human individuals. Naive CD8 cells lacked CD45RO, underwent positive selection for CCR7 and left out terminally differentiated effector memory CD45RA+ cells. Method: immunoSEQ multiplex PCR; TCRdb's copy keeps in-frame clones and lacks some. Of about 2,100,000 clones listed, 85% to 95% are singletons. This CDR3 contains 17 residues. Germline CDR1 is SGHTS and CDR2 is YDEGEE. Of note for this clone: A junction boundary mismatches the germline segment, possibly from a read error.

Sequences were obtained from naive CD8+ T cells from PBMCs. This chain uses TRBV5-8 with TRBJ2-5; TRBD2 matches at 8 bases. The TCR originated in a man between 18 and 29 years old in good health. Some clones in this sample may be carry-over from other donors' samples. The CDR3 coding sequence is TGTGCCAACAGCTTTTCGGCGGGGGGATCGTACCAAGAGACCCAGTACTTC. Translating it yields CANSFSAGGSYQETQYF.